The 16 T cell receptor beta chains below come from one sample, sequenced in a study of CD8+CD57+ T cells in acquired aplastic anemia. The patients chosen for sequencing had shown expansion of CD8+CD57+ cells (detected by flow cytometry). The template used for profiling TCR beta VDJ and CDR3 was genomic DNA. TCRdb re-derived calls from the reads in MiXCR, one entry per CDR3 protein. The sample lists about 180,000 distinct CDR3 sequences; roughly three fifths were seen once. The sample was sorted CD4+, CD8+, or CD8+CD57+ T cells (not recorded which) from PBMCs. The source is a human donor with aplastic anemia.

This chain uses TRBV29-1 with TRBJ1-2, with no clear D. The germline CDR1 and CDR2 sequences are SQVTM and ANQGSEA. The CDR3 runs to 13 residues. V shed 6 bases and J shed 3 bases, with 14 bases lying between them. The CDR3 sequence: CSVQENMDYGYTF. CDR3 DNA: TGCAGCGTCCAAGAGAACATGGACTATGGCTACACCTTC.

Concerning this clonotype: As the CDR3 is not closed by the conserved phenylalanine or tryptophan, this likely results from a read error. V and J are TRBV19 and TRBJ2-1; 8 nucleotides agree with TRBD1. The V gene's germline CDR1 is LNHDA and CDR2 SQIVND (reference sequence). This CDR3 comprises 13 residues. V shed 7 bases and J 5 bases; nucleotides not matched to a gene: 4. The CDR3 protein is CASKSDRDNEQFL. Written as DNA, the CDR3 is TGTGCCAGTAAATCGGACAGGGACAATGAGCAGTTCCTC.

Ten or more counts support this clonotype. The chain links TRBV4-1 to TRBJ1-1; no definite D call. Germline V CDR1 and CDR2: MGHRA, YSYEKL. The CDR3 contains 14 residues. Trimming took off 2 bases at V and 0 bases at J, with 7 bases between the two ends. The CDR3, as DNA: TGCGCCAGCAGCCAACATGTGGTGAACACTGAAGCTTTCTTT. Protein sequence: CASSQHVVNTEAFF.

The chain couples TRBV20-1 to TRBJ2-1, with D perhaps TRBD1 or TRBD2 (5 bases each). V lost 4 bases to trimming and J lost 7 bases, with 11 bases between them. Germline assignment: CDR1 DFQATT and CDR2 SNEGSKA (reference sequence). CDR3 size: 12 residues. CDR3 DNA: TGCAGTGCTACCCTGGGGGAGAATGAGCAGTTCTTC. Translating gives CSATLGENEQFF.

The V and J genes are TRBV7-9 and TRBJ2-3; perhaps TRBD1 as D (5 bases). In germline, CDR1 is SEHNR, CDR2 FQNEAQ (reference sequence). V shed 7 bases and J shed 6 bases, with 14 bases lying between them. The CDR3 runs to 13 residues. CDR3 sequence: CASTDIKPDTQYF. The CDR3 bases are TGTGCCAGCACGGACATAAAGCCGGATACGCAGTATTTT.

The V gene is TRBV7-2, the J gene TRBJ2-7, with D tentatively TRBD1 (5 bases). V shed 11 bases and J shed 2 bases, with 13 bases lying between them. CDR3 length: 12 residues. Germline CDR1 and CDR2: SGHTA and FQGNSA. CDR3 loop: CAWMGQTYEQYF. CDR3 DNA sequence: TGTGCCTGGATGGGGCAGACCTACGAGCAGTACTTC.

There are many counts of this clonotype. The V gene is TRBV11-2, the J gene TRBJ2-7; the match to TRBD2 covers 7 bases. This CDR3 spans 16 amino acids. V gave up 0 bases and J gave up 2 bases; unmatched junction bases: 7. CDR1 SGHAT and CDR2 FQNNGV come from the germline V gene. DNA for the CDR3: TGTGCCAGCAGCTTAGATGTCCTAGCGGCCGCCTACGAGCAGTACTTC. It codes for CASSLDVLAAAYEQYF.

For this clonotype: One end of the junction varies from germline; a read error may be responsible. This chain connects TRBV7-9 to TRBJ1-2, with 8 positions matching TRBD1. The CDR3 consists of 15 residues. Germline loops: CDR1 SEHNR, CDR2 FQNEAQ (reference sequence). The CDR3: CASTLMAGGDYGYTF. In nucleotides, the CDR3 is TGTGCCAGCACCTTAATGGCAGGGGGCGACTATGGCTACACCTTC.

The chain combines TRBV24-1 with TRBJ2-1; possibly TRBD2 for D (5 bases). Germline-derived CDR1 and CDR2 are KGHDR and SFDVKD. V gave up 3 bases and J gave up 10 bases, with 15 bases separating them. This CDR3 region has 14 residues. CDR3 coding DNA: TGTGCCACCAGTGATCCTCCCGGGGTTCGGGAGCAGTTCTTC. Translated, it gives CATSDPPGVREQFF.

At least ten counts were recorded for this clonotype. This rearrangement joins TRBV5-1 to TRBJ2-1; D gene ambiguous. The CDR3 sequence is 12 residues long. The V gene lost 4 bases and the J gene lost 5 bases, with 7 bases spanning the gap. Germline V gene data show CDR1 as SGHRS and CDR2 as YFSETQ. The DNA of the CDR3 is TGCGCCAGCAGCCTATTAGACAATGAGCAGTTCTTC. Protein sequence: CASSLLDNEQFF.

This clonotype was recorded at least ten times. This chain uses TRBV6-5 with TRBJ1-2, with D uncertain. Germline V gene lookup returns CDR1 MNHEY and CDR2 SVGAGI. V lost 0 bases and J 2 bases, leaving 7 bases between the germline ends. The CDR3 consists of 14 residues. As DNA, the CDR3 is TGTGCCAGCAGTTACTCGGGGAGCAACTATGGCTACACCTTC. Amino acid sequence: CASSYSGSNYGYTF.

This clonotype was seen at least ten times. This chain uses TRBV4-1 with TRBJ1-2; possibly TRBD1 for D (6 bases). V lost 4 bases to trimming and J lost 2 bases, with 11 bases between them. Germline CDR1 is MGHRA and CDR2 is YSYEKL. CDR3 size: 14 residues. DNA for the CDR3: TGCGCCAGCAGCCCCGGACAGCAAAACTATGGCTACACCTTC. Its translation: CASSPGQQNYGYTF.

This chain connects TRBV5-1 to TRBJ2-7; D is possibly TRBD2 (5 bases). The CDR3 spans 13 residues. Trimming took 4 bases from V and 6 from J, leaving 14 bases between them. Germline assignment: CDR1 SGHRS and CDR2 YFSETQ. CDR3 amino acids: CASSMDLGAEQYF. CDR3 in DNA: TGCGCCAGCAGCATGGACTTGGGAGCCGAGCAGTACTTC. Combining the CDR3 with reference TRBV5-1 and TRBJ2-7 gives the whole variable domain KAGVTQTPRYLIKTRGQQVTLSCSPISGHRSVSWYQQTPGQGLQFLFEYFSETQRNKGNFPGRFSGRQFSNSRSEMNVSTLELGDSALYLCASSMDLGAEQYFGPGTRLTVT.

Comments on this clonotype: The junction departs from germline at one end; a sequencing error may be responsible. V gene TRBV5-1 combines with J gene TRBJ2-6; D remains ambiguous. The CDR3 has 16 amino acids. Per the germline V gene, CDR1 is SGHRS and CDR2 is YFSETQ. The CDR3 here is CASSLAGWTGANVLTF. For the CDR3, the DNA is TGTGCCAGCAGCTTGGCTGGGTGGACTGGGGCCAACGTCCTGACTTTC.

V is TRBV7-9 and J is TRBJ2-2; D gene unclear. Germline V CDR1 and CDR2: SEHNR, FQNEAQ (reference sequence). This CDR3 is built from 14 residues. V shed 9 bases and J shed 0 bases, with 11 bases lying between them. CDR3: CASQEQPNTGELFF. CDR3 sequence (DNA): TGTGCCAGTCAAGAACAGCCGAACACCGGGGAGCTGTTTTTT.

This clonotype showed up just a few times. This rearrangement joins TRBV7-6 to TRBJ2-1; 7 bases are a match to TRBD1. The CDR3 has 15 residues. The V gene end was trimmed by 5 bases and the J gene end by 5 bases; junction bases not matched to a gene: 9. From germline, CDR1 is SGHVS and CDR2 FNYEAQ. CDR3 nucleotide sequence: TGTGCCAGCAGCCCATACGGGACAGTCAACAATGAGCAGTTCTTC. This encodes CASSPYGTVNNEQFF.